This paragraph reports one T cell receptor beta chain. Its antigen is unknown. These data originate in a study of shared clonotypes between healthy human individuals. Study-level results: Generation of non-shared clonotypes was less probable than generation of clonotypes shared by all four donors.

Generated by immunoSEQ multiplex PCR, the TCRdb table keeps only in-frame clones and is missing some. The sample lists 2 million or so clones, over 85% seen once, with roughly 1.1% in the top ten. Positive CCR7 selection of CD45RO-negative cells yielded the naive CD8 cells, and terminally differentiated effector memory CD45RA+ cells were excluded. The V end lost 0 bases, the J end lost 9 bases, and 18 bases lay between the germline ends. CDR3 length: 16 residues. Germline values: CDR1 GTSNPN, CDR2 SVGIG (reference sequence). Sequencing was performed on naive CD8+ T cells sorted from blood. The genes are TRBV30 and TRBJ1-6, with a tentative D call TRBD1 (5 bases). The sequence was obtained from a man in his late teens or twenties in good health. The CDR3 DNA reads TGTGCCTGGAGTGTACCAGGGACGGAGGGAATTTCACCCCTCCACTTT. It encodes CAWSVPGTEGISPLHF.